These 27 T cell receptor beta chains originate from one sample sequenced in a study of T cells after posttransplantation cyclophosphamide. Clones were read by immunoSEQ multiplex PCR, and TCRdb kept only the in-frame ones, dropping some. Recorded here are some 40,000 clones, none singletons. The sample comprised PBMCs. The source of these receptors is a woman between 50 and 59 years old in good health and a related stem cell transplant donor.

This clone was observed at least ten times. The chain carries TRBV6-6 and TRBJ2-7; TRBD1 matches at 7 bases. Germline lookup yields CDR1 MNHNY and CDR2 SVGAGI (reference sequence). This CDR3 is 14 amino acids long. J lost 6 bases, V lost 4 bases, and 9 bases had no gene match. Here the CDR3 DNA reads TGTGCCAGCAGTTCCACGGCACAGGGGAGCGAGCAGTACTTC. Protein sequence: CASSSTAQGSEQYF.

The chain couples TRBV28 to TRBJ1-5; D gene uncertain. CDR3 length: 15 residues. V lost 5 bases to trimming and J lost 5 bases, with 16 bases between them. CDR1 and CDR2 from the germline V gene are MDHEN and SYDVKM. CDR3 sequence reads: CASSPLSGPDQPQHF. The CDR3 coding sequence is TGTGCCAGCAGTCCCTTATCGGGTCCTGATCAGCCCCAGCATTTT. The full variable domain, in which reference TRBV28 and TRBJ1-5 provide the parts outside the CDR3, is DVKVTQSSRYLVKRTGEKVFLECVQDMDHENMFWYRQDPGLGLRLIYFSYDVKMKEKGDIPEGYSVSREKKERFSLILESASTNQTSMYLCASSPLSGPDQPQHFGDGTRLSIL.

This clone showed up many times. J is TRBJ1-6 and V is TRBV6-5, with TRBD1 matching 7 bases. The J segment lost 9 bases and the V segment lost 6 bases, leaving 11 bases of the junction unmatched. The CDR3 has 15 amino acids. Germline V CDR1 and CDR2: MNHEY, SVGAGI. The CDR3 is CASSPGQQGGSPLHF. In DNA, the CDR3 is TGTGCCAGCAGCCCGGGACAGCAAGGTGGTTCACCCCTCCACTTT.

This clone came up many times. V usage is TRBV7-2 and J usage is TRBJ1-1; 9 bases are a match to TRBD1. Germline V lookup: CDR1 SGHTA, CDR2 FQGNSA. The CDR3 is 14 amino acids. V lost 0 bases to trimming and J lost 11 bases; unmatched junction nucleotides: 7. The CDR3 sequence: CASSLANRGLGAFF. CDR3 nucleotide sequence: TGTGCCAGCAGCTTAGCGAACAGGGGGCTAGGGGCTTTCTTT. Based on the CDR3 plus reference TRBV7-2 and TRBJ1-1, the full variable domain is GAGVSQSPSNKVTEKGKDVELRCDPISGHTALYWYRQSLGQGLEFLIYFQGNSAPDKSGLPSDRFSAERTGGSVSTLTIQRTQQEDSAVYLCASSLANRGLGAFFGQGTRLTVV.

The table lists this clone with many counts. The gene calls are TRBV28 and TRBJ1-2; 7 bases align to TRBD1. Trimming took 6 bases from V and 8 from J; bases not matched to a gene: 15. This CDR3 spans 15 amino acids. Germline V gene sequence: CDR1 MDHEN, CDR2 SYDVKM. The CDR3 loop is CASRTDAGGSVGYTF. Here the CDR3 DNA reads TGTGCCAGCAGAACCGACGCAGGGGGATCGGTAGGCTACACCTTC.

This clone has at least ten counts. The chain uses TRBV27 and TRBJ2-1; 8 bases fit TRBD2. J lost 7 bases, V lost 6 bases, and 8 bases had no gene match. Germline CDR1 MNHEY, CDR2 SMNVEV (reference sequence). CDR3 length: 14 amino acids. CDR3 loop: CASSSGGPRNEQFF. The DNA of the CDR3 is TGTGCCAGCAGCTCGGGGGGGCCTCGGAATGAGCAGTTCTTC.

In its sample, this clone was seen many times. The chain carries TRBV18 and TRBJ2-7; the D gene is possibly TRBD2 (6 bases). Germline assignment: CDR1 KGHSH and CDR2 LQKENI. The CDR3 consists of 14 residues. The V gene lost 3 bases and the J gene lost 2 bases, with 11 bases spanning the gap. The CDR3 nucleotides are TGTGCCAGCTCACCGGGACTGGCTACCTACGAGCAGTACTTC. This sequence encodes CASSPGLATYEQYF.

This clone was observed many times. The chain recombines TRBV7-9 with TRBJ1-1; 9 nucleotides agree with TRBD1. Trimming took 5 bases from V and 4 from J; bases not matched to a gene: 5. From germline, CDR1 is SEHNR and CDR2 FQNEAQ (reference sequence). CDR3 length equals 14 residues. CDR3 sequence: CASSTTGGATEAFF. The CDR3 region has the DNA TGTGCCAGCAGCACTACAGGGGGCGCCACTGAAGCTTTCTTT.

In this sample, this clone turned up a few times. The CDR3 is CASSLPGTSKQFF. The CDR3 coding sequence is TGTGCCAGCAGTTTACCCGGGACTAGCAAGCAGTTCTTC. The rearrangement joins TRBV28 to TRBJ2-1; TRBD2 matches at 9 bases. From germline, CDR1 is MDHEN and CDR2 SYDVKM. The CDR3 loop spans 13 amino acids. After removal of 2 bases from V and 11 bases from J, the junction contained 4 bases not matched to a gene.

This clone was observed many times. The V gene is TRBV5-1, the J gene TRBJ2-7; 10 bases are shared with TRBD2. The germline gives CDR1 SGHRS, CDR2 YFSETQ. The CDR3 is made up of 13 amino acids. V lost 5 bases to trimming and J lost 5 bases; unmatched junction nucleotides: 4. The CDR3 reads CASRSSGGNEQYF. The CDR3 DNA follows: TGCGCCAGCAGATCTAGCGGGGGCAACGAGCAGTACTTC.

This clone was counted many times. V is TRBV28 and J is TRBJ2-3; 7 nucleotides line up with TRBD2. The V segment lost 4 bases and the J segment 0 bases; nucleotides outside the gene matches: 7. This CDR3 is 16 amino acids long. The germline CDR1 and CDR2 sequences are MDHEN and SYDVKM. CDR3 DNA sequence: TGTGCCAGCAGTTCCCCGCGAGCGGGGAGCACAGATACGCAGTATTTT. This codes for CASSSPRAGSTDTQYF.

This clone was picked up many times. This chain uses TRBV29-1 with TRBJ2-5; TRBD1 agrees at 7 bases. The CDR3 extends over 13 amino acids. Germline V CDR1 and CDR2: SQVTM, ANQGSEA. Losses at the gene ends were 6 bases for V and 2 bases for J; bases not matched to a gene: 6. The CDR3 region has the DNA TGCAGCGTGCCTAGACAGGGACAAGAGACCCAGTACTTC. The encoded protein is CSVPRQGQETQYF.

This clone was recorded many times. This rearrangement joins TRBV4-3 to TRBJ2-2; no clear D. The CDR3 is 15 residues long. Trimming pared 0 bases from V and 1 base from J, leaving 6 bases between. CDR1 and CDR2 from the germline V gene are LGHNA and YSLEER. The CDR3 spells CASSQEWRNTGELFF. The DNA for the CDR3 is TGCGCCAGCAGCCAAGAATGGAGGAACACCGGGGAGCTGTTTTTT.

At least ten counts were recorded for this clone. V and J are TRBV19 and TRBJ2-7; 7 nucleotides align to TRBD1. After removal of 10 bases from V and 6 bases from J, the junction contained 15 bases not matched to a gene. The CDR3 sequence is 14 residues long. From germline, CDR1 is LNHDA and CDR2 SQIVND (reference sequence). The chain's CDR3 is CATAIRQGVSEQYF. CDR3 nucleotides: TGTGCCACTGCCATCCGACAGGGAGTGAGCGAGCAGTACTTC.

In its sample, this clone was seen a few times. The chain links TRBV27 to TRBJ2-7; D is perhaps TRBD2 (5 bases). CDR3 length equals 13 residues. Trimming took 6 bases from V and 3 from J, leaving 12 bases between them. From germline, CDR1 is MNHEY and CDR2 SMNVEV (reference sequence). The CDR3 spells CASSIDGVYEQYF. CDR3 sequence (DNA): TGTGCCAGCAGCATTGACGGGGTCTACGAGCAGTACTTC.

This clone was detected ten times or more. CDR3 DNA sequence: TGCGCCAGCAGCCCCTCTAGCGGGGAGTACAATGAGCAGTTCTTC. It translates to CASSPSSGEYNEQFF. J is TRBJ2-1 and V is TRBV5-1; 9 nucleotides agree with TRBD2. After removal of 4 bases from V and 4 bases from J, the junction contained 6 bases not matched to a gene. The CDR3 has 15 residues. Germline assignment: CDR1 SGHRS and CDR2 YFSETQ.

This clone was counted ten times or more. The chain carries TRBV7-9 and TRBJ2-5; 10 nucleotides match TRBD1. Germline V gene data show CDR1 as SEHNR and CDR2 as FQNEAQ (reference sequence). This CDR3 comprises 15 residues. The V and J ends lost 1 base and 2 bases, in that order; junction bases with no gene match: 1. Written as DNA, the CDR3 is TGTGCCAGCAGCTTAGGGGGACAGGGGCAAGAGACCCAGTACTTC. Protein: CASSLGGQGQETQYF.

This clone was seen repeatedly, ten times or more. The J gene is TRBJ2-4, the V gene TRBV19, with 16 bases aligning to TRBD2. CDR1 LNHDA and CDR2 SQIVND come from the germline V gene (reference sequence). V gave up 6 bases and J gave up 14 bases; unmatched junction bases: 7. This CDR3 region has 14 residues. Here the CDR3 reads CASSPGLAGGLEYF. In DNA form, the CDR3 reads TGTGCCAGTAGCCCGGGACTAGCGGGGGGGCTCGAGTACTTC.

Many counts were recorded for this clone. This rearrangement joins TRBV10-3 to TRBJ1-2, with D tentatively TRBD1 (6 bases). Germline values: CDR1 ENHRY, CDR2 SYGVKD. This CDR3 spans 14 amino acids. The V end lost 9 bases, the J end lost 6 bases, and 20 bases lay between the germline ends. The DNA of the CDR3 is TGTGCCATTGCACCGGGGGGGCTTAAGGATGGCTACACCTTC. Translated, it gives CAIAPGGLKDGYTF.

The sample holds many counts of this clone. J is TRBJ2-2 and V is TRBV5-1, with 7 nucleotides matching TRBD1. The germline gives CDR1 SGHRS, CDR2 YFSETQ. Trimming took 0 bases from V and 7 from J; bases not matched to a gene: 12. The CDR3 sequence is 17 residues long. The CDR3 sequence is CASSLVEGALGIGELFF. The CDR3 coding sequence is TGCGCCAGCAGCTTGGTAGAGGGGGCGCTCGGTATCGGGGAGCTGTTTTTT.

There are many counts of this clone. This rearrangement joins TRBV28 to TRBJ1-5; D not certain. Looked up from germline, CDR1 is MDHEN and CDR2 is SYDVKM. This CDR3 spans 12 amino acids. V gave up 8 bases and J gave up 7 bases, with 12 bases separating them. CDR3 sequence (DNA): TGTGCCAGCTACACAGCCCAGCAGCCCCAGCATTTT. Encoded protein: CASYTAQQPQHF.

CDR3 sequence: CASSYQGANEKLFF. CDR3 coding DNA: TGTGCCAGCAGTTATCAGGGCGCTAATGAAAAACTGTTTTTT. The J gene is TRBJ1-4, the V gene TRBV28, with a weak D call TRBD1 (5 bases). Per the germline V gene, CDR1 is MDHEN and CDR2 is SYDVKM. V was shortened by 4 bases and J by 3 bases, with 9 bases between the two germline ends. The CDR3 is made up of 14 amino acids.

This clone was seen many times. This chain uses TRBV15 with TRBJ1-5; TRBD1 might be the D (5 bases). The CDR3 covers 17 residues. Germline assignment: CDR1 LNHNV and CDR2 YYDKDF (reference sequence). Trimming shortened V by 0 bases and J by 5 bases, and 17 bases separated the two germline ends. The CDR3 nucleotides read TGTGCCACCAGCAGAGAGGCCTCAGGGAAGGGGTATCAGCCCCAGCATTTT. Its protein product is CATSREASGKGYQPQHF.

This clone has ten or more counts. The chain is built from TRBV11-2 and TRBJ2-2; the match to TRBD2 covers 14 bases. This CDR3 is 16 amino acids long. V shed 5 bases and J 5 bases; nucleotides not matched to a gene: 4. Germline lookup yields CDR1 SGHAT and CDR2 FQNNGV. CDR3 protein: CASSRLAGGQTGELFF. CDR3 nucleotide sequence: TGTGCCAGCAGCCGACTAGCGGGGGGGCAAACCGGGGAGCTGTTTTTT.

This clone was observed many times. This chain links TRBV9 with TRBJ2-7; 7 nucleotides line up with TRBD1. CDR3 length equals 15 residues. The germline V gene encodes CDR1 SGDLS and CDR2 YYNGEE. J lost 2 bases, V lost 4 bases, and 9 bases had no gene match. CDR3 protein: CASSPRQGFAYEQYF. The CDR3 coding sequence is TGTGCCAGCAGCCCTCGACAGGGTTTTGCCTACGAGCAGTACTTC. Based on the CDR3 plus reference TRBV9 and TRBJ2-7, the full variable domain is DSGVTQTPKHLITATGQRVTLRCSPRSGDLSVYWYQQSLDQGLQFLIQYYNGEERAKGNILERFSAQQFPDLHSELNLSSLELGDSALYFCASSPRQGFAYEQYFGPGTRLTVT.

This clone was counted many times. The rearrangement joins TRBV4-1 to TRBJ1-6; D may be TRBD1 (5 bases). V dropped 0 bases and J dropped 7 bases, with 19 bases sitting between them. CDR3 length: 18 amino acids. Germline V gives CDR1 MGHRA, CDR2 YSYEKL. CDR3 bases: TGCGCCAGCAGCCAAGACATTTCGTTAGGGGTAAAAAATTCACCCCTCCACTTT. Translated: CASSQDISLGVKNSPLHF.

This clone was observed a handful of times. The chain recombines TRBV27 with TRBJ2-3; D is undetermined. CDR3 size: 16 residues. Deletions cut 5 bases from V and 6 bases from J, with 21 bases between. The germline CDR1 and CDR2 sequences are MNHEY and SMNVEV (reference sequence). The CDR3 nucleotides are TGTGCCAGCAGTCCCCCCGGTTTAATAGTTTCTGATACGCAGTATTTT. This sequence encodes CASSPPGLIVSDTQYF.